The count of the clone carrying this T cell receptor (beta chain) is one. What it binds is unknown. The sample is drawn from a study of cytomegalovirus exposure and HLA in healthy donors. Study results and limitations: Some V segments, TRBV6-2 and TRBV6-3 among them, were indistinguishable and were therefore excluded.

The PCR made use of 60 Vbeta and 13 Jbeta primers. The data were produced by immunoSEQ multiplex PCR, yet TCRdb's version contains in-frame clones alone and is incomplete. The sample gives approximately 170,000 clones, 65% to 85% of which show up once; 4.5% is in the top ten. Nominally healthy donors were sampled, though unrecorded immune exposures were likely. V shed 3 bases and J 4 bases; nucleotides not matched to a gene: 5. The CDR3 sequence is 15 residues long. From germline, CDR1 is MGHRA and CDR2 YSYEKL. The chain uses TRBV4-1 and TRBJ2-2, with 7 bases matching TRBD1. Sequencing was carried out using PBMCs. The source of this sequence is a woman aged 50 to 60 in good health and CMV-seropositive. CDR3 DNA: TGCGCCAGCAGCCAGCCGGGACAGAGCACCGGGGAGCTGTTTTTT. Translated: CASSQPGQSTGELFF.